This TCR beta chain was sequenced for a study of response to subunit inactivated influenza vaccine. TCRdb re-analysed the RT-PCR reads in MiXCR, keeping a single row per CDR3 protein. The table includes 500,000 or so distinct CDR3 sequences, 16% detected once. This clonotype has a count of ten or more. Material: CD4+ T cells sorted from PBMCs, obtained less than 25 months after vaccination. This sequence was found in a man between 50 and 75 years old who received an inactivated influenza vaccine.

CDR3 amino acids: CAIRDPGQGANTGELFF. The CDR3 DNA follows: TGTGCCATCAGGGACCCGGGACAGGGGGCAAACACCGGGGAGCTGTTTTTT. V is TRBV10-3 and J is TRBJ2-2; 12 bases line up with TRBD1. The CDR3 loop spans 17 amino acids. The V gene end was trimmed by 6 bases and the J gene end by 2 bases; junction bases not matched to a gene: 7. In germline, CDR1 is ENHRY, CDR2 SYGVKD.